Shown below are 25 T cell receptor beta chains from a single sample sequenced in a study of brain T cells in children with intractable seizures. Sequenced by immunoSEQ multiplex PCR; TCRdb stores in-frame clones only, minus some. The sample contains roughly 110,000 clones, roughly 92% of which appear only once. The sample here was peripheral blood, taken at surgery. The receptor set was obtained from a boy under three years old with hemimegalencephaly and intractable seizures.

This chain uses TRBV7-8 with TRBJ2-7, with 10 bases identical to TRBD1. The CDR3 has 16 amino acids. The V and J ends lost 4 bases and 4 bases, in that order; junction bases with no gene match: 10. Germline CDR1 SGHVS, CDR2 FQNEAQ. The CDR3 spells CASSSHDRGRLYEQYF. CDR3 DNA sequence: TGTGCCAGCAGCTCGCACGACAGGGGGCGACTTTACGAGCAGTACTTC.

This clone was picked up one time. The chain has TRBV2 and TRBJ2-1; D gene ambiguous. Trimming removed 6 bases from V and 1 base from J, with 10 bases in between. The CDR3 has 14 amino acids. CDR1 is SNHLY, CDR2 FYNNEI, per germline. In nucleotides, the CDR3 is TGTGCCAGCAGAGGAGAGGATTCCTACAATGAGCAGTTCTTC. Translated: CASRGEDSYNEQFF. Full variable domain (missing parts from reference TRBV2 and TRBJ2-1): EPEVTQTPSHQVTQMGQEVILRCVPISNHLYFYWYRQILGQKVEFLVSFYNNEISEKSEIFDDQFSVERPDGSNFTLKIRSTKLEDSAMYFCASRGEDSYNEQFFGPGTRLTVL.

This rearrangement joins TRBV5-1 to TRBJ1-5; no clear D gene. V dropped 2 bases and J dropped 4 bases, with 10 bases sitting between them. The germline V gene has CDR1 SGHRS and CDR2 YFSETQ. The CDR3 totals 14 residues. The DNA of the CDR3 is TGCGCCAGCAGCTTTGGAGAAAAAAATCAGCCCCAGCATTTT. This codes for CASSFGEKNQPQHF.

J is TRBJ2-7 and V is TRBV30; D is possibly TRBD1 (5 bases). The CDR3 covers 11 residues. Germline V gene sequence: CDR1 GTSNPN, CDR2 SVGIG (reference sequence). V was pared by 7 bases and J by 3 bases, with 10 bases between. In DNA form, the CDR3 reads TGTGCCTTCATCCAGGGCTACGAGCAGTACTTC. Translating gives CAFIQGYEQYF.

V usage is TRBV3-1 (or the pseudogene TRBV3-2) and J usage is TRBJ2-7, with D perhaps assigned TRBD1 or TRBD2 (6 bases each). This CDR3 has 15 amino acids. V lost 6 bases and J lost 5, with 20 bases in between. Germline values: CDR1 LGHDT, CDR2 YNNKEL (reference sequence). The CDR3 DNA reads TGTGCCAGCAGTAGGAGGGGGGACCTGGGGAACGAGCAGTACTTC. Translating it yields CASSRRGDLGNEQYF.

The gene calls are TRBV2 and TRBJ1-5; 7 nucleotides agree with TRBD1. This CDR3 is built from 17 residues. Germline V gives CDR1 SNHLY, CDR2 FYNNEI. The V gene end was trimmed by 1 base and the J gene end by 4 bases; junction bases not matched to a gene: 10. In nucleotides, the CDR3 is TGTGCCAGCAGTGAAGAATTGGGACAGCCCTCAAATCAGCCCCAGCATTTT. It is translated as CASSEELGQPSNQPQHF.

The chain carries TRBV28 and TRBJ1-2; tentatively, D is TRBD1 (5 bases). The germline gives CDR1 MDHEN, CDR2 SYDVKM. This CDR3 is built from 8 residues. The CDR3 sequence: CRGYGYTF. CDR3 DNA sequence: TGTAGGGGCTATGGCTACACCTTC.

V usage is TRBV5-1 and J usage is TRBJ2-7, with a weak D call TRBD1 (5 bases). Trimming took off 0 bases at V and 5 bases at J, with 15 bases between the two ends. In germline, CDR1 is SGHRS, CDR2 YFSETQ. CDR3 length equals 15 residues. The CDR3 region is CASSLGGLFGDEQYF. CDR3 coding DNA: TGCGCCAGCAGCTTGGGGGGCCTTTTTGGGGACGAGCAGTACTTC. Using reference TRBV5-1 and TRBJ2-7 for the parts outside the CDR3, the full variable domain is KAGVTQTPRYLIKTRGQQVTLSCSPISGHRSVSWYQQTPGQGLQFLFEYFSETQRNKGNFPGRFSGRQFSNSRSEMNVSTLELGDSALYLCASSLGGLFGDEQYFGPGTRLTVT.

This chain uses TRBV5-4 with TRBJ2-7; either TRBD1 or TRBD2 may fit D (6 bases each). CDR1 SGHNT and CDR2 YYREEE come from the germline V gene (reference sequence). V was pared by 5 bases and J by 9 bases, with 18 bases between. The CDR3 totals 13 residues. CDR3 coding DNA: TGTGCCAGCAGTTGGGGGGCGGCGGAAGGGCAGTACTTC. Its translation is CASSWGAAEGQYF.

This chain joins TRBV27 and TRBJ2-5; D is possibly TRBD1 or TRBD2 (7 bases each). The CDR3 spans 16 residues. V lost 0 bases, J lost 2 bases, and 13 bases lay in between. Germline V gene data show CDR1 as MNHEY and CDR2 as SMNVEV (reference sequence). The CDR3 spells CASSLSPQGGQETQYF. The DNA for the CDR3 is TGTGCCAGCAGTTTATCTCCCCAGGGGGGGCAAGAGACCCAGTACTTC.

Comments on this clone: At one end the junction does not follow the germline gene, possibly because of a read error. Additional DNA sequences in this sample encode the identical CDR3. This sequence joins TRBV18 and TRBJ1-5; 9 bases match TRBD1. The CDR3 length is 15 residues. From germline, CDR1 is KGHSH and CDR2 LQKENI. The CDR3 DNA follows: TGTGCCAGCTCCCCACGGGACAGGGGCAATCAGCCCCAGCATTTT. Encoded protein: CASSPRDRGNQPQHF.

The V call is TRBV5-6, the J call TRBJ2-1, with 14 nucleotides matching TRBD2. The CDR3 extends over 18 amino acids. The V segment lost 3 bases and the J segment 2 bases; nucleotides outside the gene matches: 7. CDR1 is SGHDT, CDR2 YYEEEE, per germline. The CDR3 region is CASSSGTSGSVTYNEQFF. Written as DNA, the CDR3 is TGTGCCAGCAGCTCCGGGACTAGCGGGAGCGTAACCTACAATGAGCAGTTCTTC.

The chain links TRBV5-6 to TRBJ1-4; D unresolved. The CDR3 covers 16 residues. The V end lost 0 bases, the J end lost 1 base, and 10 bases lay between the germline ends. Germline CDR1 and CDR2: SGHDT and YYEEEE. In DNA form, the CDR3 reads TGTGCCAGCAGCTTGGGGAGGACGAGAACTAATGAAAAACTGTTTTTT. Amino acids: CASSLGRTRTNEKLFF. Based on the CDR3 plus reference TRBV5-6 and TRBJ1-4, the full variable domain is DAGVTQSPTHLIKTRGQQVTLRCSPKSGHDTVSWYQQALGQGPQFIFQYYEEEERQRGNFPDRFSGHQFPNYSSELNVNALLLGDSALYLCASSLGRTRTNEKLFFGSGTQLSVL.

The chain is built from TRBV29-1 and TRBJ2-3; 8 nucleotides agree with TRBD2. The ends lost 7 bases at V and 3 bases at J; junction bases unmatched: 9. CDR1 and CDR2 (germline): SQVTM, ANQGSEA. The CDR3 runs to 14 residues. CDR3 sequence reads: CSGRPGLGTDTQYF. In DNA, the CDR3 is TGCAGCGGCCGACCGGGACTAGGTACAGATACGCAGTATTTT.

The rearrangement links TRBV24-1 to TRBJ2-6, with a tentative D call TRBD2 (5 bases). The germline gives CDR1 KGHDR, CDR2 SFDVKD. The CDR3 spans 18 residues. V gave up 3 bases and J gave up 2 bases, with 16 bases separating them. The CDR3 region has the DNA TGTGCCACCAGTGATCCCCCAAGTAGGGAGACTGGGGCCAACGTCCTGACTTTC. It is translated as CATSDPPSRETGANVLTF.

The chain links TRBV19 to TRBJ2-5; 7 bases are a match to TRBD1. With V trimmed by 3 bases and J by 7 bases, 11 bases remained unmatched. Germline CDR1 LNHDA, CDR2 SQIVND (reference sequence). The CDR3 extends over 15 amino acids. The CDR3 DNA reads as TGTGCCAGTAGTATGGGACGACAGGGTGGAGGGACCCAGTACTTC. It codes for CASSMGRQGGGTQYF.

The rearrangement links TRBV5-1 to TRBJ1-6; 7 bases are shared with TRBD1. The CDR3 runs 16 residues. After removal of 3 bases from V and 5 bases from J, the junction contained 8 bases not matched to a gene. Germline V lookup: CDR1 SGHRS, CDR2 YFSETQ. In DNA form, the CDR3 reads TGCGCCAGCAGCTCGGCGGGGACAGCGAATAATTCACCCCTCCACTTT. As protein: CASSSAGTANNSPLHF.

This sequence joins TRBV5-6 and TRBJ2-7; D unresolved. V lost 4 bases and J lost 2, with 10 bases in between. The germline V gene encodes CDR1 SGHDT and CDR2 YYEEEE. CDR3 length: 13 residues. CDR3 nucleotide sequence: TGTGCCAGCAGCCGGCGCAGTACCTACGAGCAGTACTTC. Encoded protein: CASSRRSTYEQYF.

The gene calls are TRBV5-1 and TRBJ1-4; the D is unclear. Germline assignment: CDR1 SGHRS and CDR2 YFSETQ. This CDR3 is built from 13 residues. The V end was cut by 4 bases, the J end by 4 bases, with 8 bases between. The CDR3 loop is CASSRYSNEKLFF. The CDR3 DNA sequence: TGCGCCAGCAGCAGATATAGTAATGAAAAACTGTTTTTT.

The chain is built from TRBV24-1 and TRBJ1-1; D gene uncertain. Trimming left V 3 bases short and J 1 base short, with 2 bases between. Germline V gene sequence: CDR1 KGHDR, CDR2 SFDVKD. This CDR3 is built from 12 residues. This chain's CDR3 is CATSDPNTEAFF. The CDR3 DNA is TGTGCCACCAGTGATCCGAACACTGAAGCTTTCTTT.

CDR3 bases: TGTGCCAGCAGCCCTGGATGGGGCGGCCAAGAGACCCAGTACTTC. Protein sequence: CASSPGWGGQETQYF. The chain combines TRBV7-9 with TRBJ2-5, with D possibly TRBD1 on 5 matching bases. The germline V gene encodes CDR1 SEHNR and CDR2 FQNEAQ (reference sequence). The V gene lost 5 bases and the J gene lost 1 base, with 14 bases spanning the gap. The CDR3 has 15 amino acids.

The V call is TRBV5-1, the J call TRBJ2-3; D gene unclear. V was clipped by 3 bases and J by 5 bases, with 10 bases between them. The CDR3 has 13 residues. Germline loops: CDR1 SGHRS, CDR2 YFSETQ. The CDR3 spells CASSSSSQDTQYF. The CDR3 region has the DNA TGCGCCAGCAGCTCCTCGAGTCAAGATACGCAGTATTTT.

The chain uses TRBV6-5 and TRBJ2-7; unclear D gene. This CDR3 is 11 amino acids long. Trimming took 6 bases from V and 8 from J, leaving 11 bases between them. Looked up from germline, CDR1 is MNHEY and CDR2 is SVGAGI. CDR3 loop: CASSRGEKQYF. The CDR3 coding sequence is TGTGCCAGCAGCCGAGGAGAGAAGCAGTACTTC.

The rearrangement uses TRBV19 and TRBJ2-2, with 12 bases matching TRBD2. The CDR3 has 21 residues. CDR1 and CDR2 from the germline V gene are LNHDA and SQIVND (reference sequence). Trimming took 5 bases from V and 0 from J; bases not matched to a gene: 16. CDR3 region: CASSAPPTSGRPLANTGELFF. DNA of the CDR3: TGTGCCAGTAGTGCCCCCCCGACTAGCGGGAGACCCCTTGCGAACACCGGGGAGCTGTTTTTT.

The V gene is TRBV4-3, the J gene TRBJ2-1; the match to TRBD2 covers 8 bases. The CDR3 consists of 16 residues. The trim removed 3 bases at V and 4 bases at J, leaving 8 bases unmatched. The germline V gene encodes CDR1 LGHNA and CDR2 YSLEER. CDR3 residues: CASSQERELGYNEQFF. The CDR3 DNA reads TGCGCCAGCAGCCAGGAGCGGGAGCTGGGATACAATGAGCAGTTCTTC.